Listed here are 26 T cell receptor beta chains from one sample, sequenced in a study of response to subunit inactivated influenza vaccine. TCRdb independently ran MiXCR on the RT-PCR reads; one entry per CDR3 protein. The top ten hold about 3% of the sample, which has 500,000 or so distinct CDR3 sequences, more than 15% seen once. The sample here was CD4+ T cells sorted from PBMCs, taken around 25 months after vaccination. These receptor sequences come from a man aged 45 to 70 who received an inactivated influenza vaccine.

This clonotype was found many times. The genes are TRBV28 and TRBJ2-5; D is perhaps TRBD1 (6 bases). CDR3 size: 15 residues. V lost 5 bases, J lost 4 bases, and 17 bases lay in between. The V gene's germline CDR1 is MDHEN and CDR2 SYDVKM. CDR3 coding DNA: TGTGCCAGCAGTCTCCCCACAGGGTTAGGAGAGACCCAGTACTTC. It translates to CASSLPTGLGETQYF.

This clonotype was found many times. The chain couples TRBV10-3 to TRBJ2-7; D is undetermined. The CDR3 consists of 13 residues. Trimming took off 2 bases at V and 0 bases at J, with 5 bases between the two ends. The V gene's germline CDR1 is ENHRY and CDR2 SYGVKD. The CDR3 nucleotides read TGTGCCATCAGTGAGAAGGTCTCCTACGAGCAGTACTTC. It specifies CAISEKVSYEQYF.

The chain carries TRBV6-1 and TRBJ1-4; possible D gene TRBD1, 5 bases. The CDR3 is 15 residues long. Germline V lookup: CDR1 MNHNS, CDR2 SASEGT. V gave up 6 bases and J gave up 11 bases, with 22 bases separating them. The CDR3 loop is CASSRRMDIAGKLFF. CDR3 sequence (DNA): TGTGCCAGCAGCCGAAGGATGGACATCGCTGGGAAACTGTTTTTT.

This clonotype was recorded a few times. This chain connects TRBV5-6 to TRBJ2-3; D perhaps matches TRBD1 (6 bases). This CDR3 is 15 amino acids long. Germline V CDR1 and CDR2: SGHDT, YYEEEE. The V end was cut by 4 bases, the J end by 3 bases, with 15 bases between. CDR3 nucleotide sequence: TGTGCCAGCAGCCAGATACAGGGATGGACAGATACGCAGTATTTT. The encoded protein is CASSQIQGWTDTQYF.

J is TRBJ2-6 and V is TRBV11-2; D unresolved. Germline V gives CDR1 SGHAT, CDR2 FQNNGV. The CDR3 loop spans 15 amino acids. With 5 bases removed from V and 7 bases from J, the gap between germline ends came to 15 bases. CDR3 sequence: CASSLQLLGANVLTF. In nucleotides, the CDR3 is TGTGCCAGCAGCCTACAGCTTTTAGGAGCCAACGTCCTGACTTTC. Drawing the rest from reference TRBV11-2 and TRBJ2-6, the complete variable domain is EAGVAQSPRYKIIEKRQSVAFWCNPISGHATLYWYQQILGQGPKLLIQFQNNGVVDDSQLPKDRFSAERLKGVDSTLKIQPAKLEDSAVYLCASSLQLLGANVLTFGAGSRLTVL.

CDR3 protein: CASSRRASGNQPQHF. For the CDR3, the DNA is TGTGCCAGCAGCCGGCGTGCGTCAGGGAATCAGCCCCAGCATTTT. The chain has TRBV6-2 or TRBV6-3 and TRBJ1-5, with D possibly TRBD1 on 5 matching bases. V dropped 6 bases and J dropped 4 bases, with 16 bases sitting between them. Per germline, CDR1 MNHEY and CDR2 SVGEGT. This CDR3 has 15 residues.

The V call is TRBV27, the J call TRBJ2-2, with 7 bases that match TRBD1. J lost 4 bases, V lost 6 bases, and 5 bases had no gene match. Germline V gene sequence: CDR1 MNHEY, CDR2 SMNVEV (reference sequence). CDR3 length: 14 residues. The DNA of the CDR3 is TGTGCCAGCAGCTGGGACAGATTCACCGGGGAGCTGTTTTTT. Protein sequence: CASSWDRFTGELFF.

V gene TRBV29-1 combines with J gene TRBJ2-5; D is unresolved. Germline V gene data show CDR1 as SQVTM and CDR2 as ANQGSEA. There are 13 residues in the CDR3. The V end was cut by 4 bases, the J end by 2 bases, with 11 bases between. CDR3 nucleotides: TGCAGCGTTGGTCAGGTGCGGCAAGAGACCCAGTACTTC. It codes for CSVGQVRQETQYF.

The CDR3 DNA follows: TGTGCCAGCAGCGAGGGGCCAAACACTGAAGCTTTCTTT. Its protein is CASSEGPNTEAFF. The chain has TRBV2 and TRBJ1-1; the D gene is possibly TRBD1 (5 bases). The CDR3 runs 13 residues. Trimming removed 6 bases at V and 2 bases at J, with 10 bases between. In germline, CDR1 is SNHLY, CDR2 FYNNEI.

This clonotype has a handful of counts. The rearrangement uses TRBV5-1 and TRBJ2-2; possibly TRBD1 for D (5 bases). V gave up 5 bases and J gave up 3 bases, with 11 bases separating them. Per the germline V gene, CDR1 is SGHRS and CDR2 is YFSETQ. This CDR3 has 14 residues. The CDR3 sequence: CASRFDSYTGELFF. The CDR3 DNA is TGCGCCAGCAGATTCGACAGCTACACCGGGGAGCTGTTTTTT.

The chain couples TRBV29-1 to TRBJ1-2, with TRBD1 as a possible D gene (5 bases). V lost 6 bases and J 0 bases, leaving 11 bases between the germline ends. The germline V gene encodes CDR1 SQVTM and CDR2 ANQGSEA. CDR3 size: 13 residues. This chain's CDR3 is CSVRQTTNYGYTF. The CDR3 coding sequence is TGCAGCGTACGACAGACTACTAACTATGGCTACACCTTC.

This clonotype was counted a few times. The chain joins TRBV5-1 to TRBJ1-3; D might be TRBD1 (6 bases). This CDR3 is built from 13 residues. Germline V gives CDR1 SGHRS, CDR2 YFSETQ. Trimming took off 8 bases at V and 2 bases at J, with 11 bases between the two ends. CDR3 residues: CASTGGPGNTIYF. The CDR3 DNA sequence: TGCGCCAGTACCGGGGGGCCTGGAAACACCATATATTTT. Full variable domain (missing parts from reference TRBV5-1 and TRBJ1-3): KAGVTQTPRYLIKTRGQQVTLSCSPISGHRSVSWYQQTPGQGLQFLFEYFSETQRNKGNFPGRFSGRQFSNSRSEMNVSTLELGDSALYLCASTGGPGNTIYFGEGSWLTVV.

This clonotype was seen a few times. The V call is TRBV6-5, the J call TRBJ2-5; 7 bases line up with TRBD2. The CDR3 covers 15 residues. Germline lookup yields CDR1 MNHEY and CDR2 SVGAGI. V shed 2 bases, J shed 2 bases, and the junction held 5 bases outside the gene matches. CDR3 sequence: CASSYGLSGQETQYF. The CDR3 bases are TGTGCCAGCAGTTACGGGCTTAGCGGGCAAGAGACCCAGTACTTC.

The rearrangement links TRBV5-6 to TRBJ2-5, with D uncertain. The CDR3 extends over 12 amino acids. Germline V gene data show CDR1 as SGHDT and CDR2 as YYEEEE. The V end lost 4 bases, the J end lost 4 bases, and 8 bases lay between the germline ends. This CDR3 reads CASSVQSETQYF. The CDR3 DNA reads TGTGCCAGCAGCGTTCAATCAGAGACCCAGTACTTC.

J is TRBJ2-2 and V is TRBV12-3 or TRBV12-4; D gene uncertain. V was trimmed by 6 bases and J by 6 bases, leaving 11 bases between them. The CDR3 runs 13 residues. The CDR3 DNA reads as TGTGCCAGCAGACTTCCCGGGCCCGGGGAGCTGTTTTTT. Amino acids: CASRLPGPGELFF.

This clonotype has a handful of counts. The chain uses TRBV6-1 and TRBJ2-1, with D perhaps matching TRBD2 (6 bases). The CDR3 sequence is 15 residues long. Trimming shortened V by 4 bases and J by 0 bases, and 10 bases separated the two germline ends. In germline, CDR1 is MNHNS, CDR2 SASEGT. The DNA for the CDR3 is TGTGCCAGCAGTGGGGACTGGAACTCCTACAATGAGCAGTTCTTC. This codes for CASSGDWNSYNEQFF.

This clonotype occurred many times. The rearrangement links TRBV3-1 to TRBJ1-6, with 7 bases identical to TRBD1. The CDR3 loop spans 15 amino acids. J gave up 7 bases and V 3 bases, and 6 bases lay outside the gene matches. Germline V gives CDR1 LGHDT, CDR2 YNNKEL (reference sequence). CDR3 coding DNA: TGTGCCAGCAGCCAGCAAGGGACAGAGAATTCACCCCTCCACTTT. Translating gives CASSQQGTENSPLHF.

This clonotype was counted many times. The gene calls are TRBV12-3 or TRBV12-4 and TRBJ1-6; TRBD1 matches 7 bases. The J segment lost 7 bases and the V segment lost 1 base, leaving 4 bases of the junction unmatched. This CDR3 is 15 amino acids long. DNA for the CDR3: TGTGCCAGCAGTTTAGGGGGGACAGTGAATTCACCCCTCCACTTT. Its translation is CASSLGGTVNSPLHF.

This chain links TRBV7-9 with TRBJ1-1; 7 bases map to TRBD1. This CDR3 contains 13 residues. V lost 5 bases and J lost 5; bases outside the gene matches: 5. From germline, CDR1 is SEHNR and CDR2 FQNEAQ (reference sequence). The chain's CDR3 is CASSEIQGTEAFF. The CDR3 DNA reads as TGTGCCAGCAGCGAGATACAGGGGACTGAAGCTTTCTTT.

Here the CDR3 DNA reads TGTGCCAGCAGCCAAGGCAATCCGGGGGCGGGTAATGGCTACACCTTC. Translation: CASSQGNPGAGNGYTF. V gene TRBV3-1 combines with J gene TRBJ1-2, with D possibly TRBD1 on 6 matching bases. Germline CDR1 LGHDT, CDR2 YNNKEL (reference sequence). The CDR3 sequence is 16 residues long. V was cut by 1 base and J by 6 bases, with 18 bases left in between. Looking up the rest from reference TRBV3-1 and TRBJ1-2 gives the full variable domain: DTAVSQTPKYLVTQMGNDKSIKCEQNLGHDTMYWYKQDSKKFLKIMFSYNNKELIINETVPNRFSPKSPDKAHLNLHINSLELGDSAVYFCASSQGNPGAGNGYTFGSGTRLTVV.

The chain joins TRBV2 to TRBJ2-2; D not resolved. The CDR3 has 14 residues. V was pared by 6 bases and J by 1 base, with 9 bases between. Germline loops: CDR1 SNHLY, CDR2 FYNNEI. CDR3 residues: CASRRLRNTGELFF. The CDR3 DNA sequence: TGTGCCAGCAGGAGGTTGAGGAACACCGGGGAGCTGTTTTTT. The full variable domain, its missing parts supplied by reference TRBV2 and TRBJ2-2, is EPEVTQTPSHQVTQMGQEVILRCVPISNHLYFYWYRQILGQKVEFLVSFYNNEISEKSEIFDDQFSVERPDGSNFTLKIRSTKLEDSAMYFCASRRLRNTGELFFGEGSRLTVL.

This clonotype was seen a few times. The gene calls are TRBV2 and TRBJ2-5; possibly TRBD1 or TRBD2 for D (6 bases each). Germline CDR1 and CDR2: SNHLY and FYNNEI. This CDR3 region has 14 residues. Trimming left V 3 bases short and J 5 bases short, with 13 bases between. The CDR3 coding sequence is TGTGCCAGCAGTGAGAGGGGGGTCGCGGAGACCCAGTACTTC. It yields the protein CASSERGVAETQYF.

For the CDR3, the DNA is TGTGCCAGCATAGGGGGCGCGTTCACCGGGGAGCTGTTTTTT. It translates to CASIGGAFTGELFF. This chain joins TRBV28 and TRBJ2-2, with 7 bases matching TRBD1. V lost 7 bases, J lost 4 bases, and 6 bases stayed unmatched. Per the germline V gene, CDR1 is MDHEN and CDR2 is SYDVKM. The length of the CDR3 is 14 residues.

A few counts support this clonotype. The V call is TRBV12-3 or TRBV12-4, the J call TRBJ2-4; D is ambiguous. There are 15 residues in the CDR3. V lost 5 bases, J lost 0 bases, and 11 bases lay in between. The CDR3 nucleotides read TGTGCCAGCAGTAAGACCCCGCTAGCCAAAAACATTCAGTACTTC. The encoded protein is CASSKTPLAKNIQYF.

This clonotype was counted between two and nine times. This rearrangement joins TRBV10-3 to TRBJ1-5; D gene uncertain. The CDR3 runs to 13 residues. V gave up 2 bases and J gave up 4 bases, with 6 bases separating them. The V gene's germline CDR1 is ENHRY and CDR2 SYGVKD. Written as DNA, the CDR3 is TGTGCCATCAGTGAGGCGGGAAATCAGCCCCAGCATTTT. Translating gives CAISEAGNQPQHF.

The J gene is TRBJ2-7, the V gene TRBV7-2; 11 nucleotides agree with TRBD2. The CDR3 contains 15 residues. The V gene end was trimmed by 5 bases and the J gene end by 4 bases; junction bases not matched to a gene: 7. Germline CDR1 SGHTA, CDR2 FQGNSA. DNA of the CDR3: TGTGCCAGCAGCACAGCTAGCGGGGGGTTTTACGAGCAGTACTTC. As protein: CASSTASGGFYEQYF.